Presented here are 27 T cell receptor beta chains from one specimen sequenced in a study of CD8 T cells in ankylosing spondylitis. Study-wide points: Ankylosing spondylitis blood appeared to carry a characteristic TCR beta motif of 7 or 8 highly homologous variants.

These receptors have no known antigen. TCRdb ran MiXCR on the 5' RACE reads and lists one entry per CDR3 protein. The top ten clones hold under 4.5% of a sample with fewer than 550,000 distinct CDR3 sequences, over 4% of them seen once. Material for sequencing was blood, either unsorted or a sorted T cell fraction (not recorded which). All receptors derive from a male donor with ankylosing spondylitis.

This clonotype was picked up many times. The V gene is TRBV11-2, the J gene TRBJ2-3; D is perhaps TRBD1 or TRBD2 (5 bases each). Trimming stripped 5 bases from V and 2 bases from J, with 17 bases between. The CDR3 length is 16 residues. CDR1 is SGHAT, CDR2 FQNNGV, per germline. CDR3 protein: CASSNRGRRYTDTQYF. The CDR3 coding sequence is TGTGCCAGCAGCAACCGGGGCCGAAGGTACACAGATACGCAGTATTTT.

This clonotype was seen at least ten times. J is TRBJ2-7 and V is TRBV27, with 10 bases matching TRBD2. Trimming removed 2 bases from V and 1 base from J; junction bases left unmatched: 5. The CDR3 runs to 16 residues. CDR1 MNHEY and CDR2 SMNVEV come from the germline V gene (reference sequence). For the CDR3, the DNA is TGTGCCAGCAGTTTAATTCTAGCGGGGGTGTCCTACGAGCAGTACTTC. It yields the protein CASSLILAGVSYEQYF.

The genes are TRBV20-1 and TRBJ1-2, with D maybe TRBD1 (5 bases). CDR3 size: 12 residues. Germline loops: CDR1 DFQATT, CDR2 SNEGSKA (reference sequence). V gave up 6 bases and J gave up 2 bases, with 10 bases separating them. DNA for the CDR3: TGCAGTGCCGGGACGGAAAACTATGGCTACACCTTC. It encodes CSAGTENYGYTF.

This clonotype was counted at least ten times. The chain links TRBV5-5 to TRBJ2-2; D unclear. The CDR3 sequence is 14 residues long. Deletions cut 5 bases from V and 0 bases from J, with 8 bases between. Germline V gives CDR1 SGHKS, CDR2 YYEKEE (reference sequence). The CDR3, as DNA: TGTGCCAGCAGTTGGTCGTCGAACACCGGGGAGCTGTTTTTT. Encoded protein: CASSWSSNTGELFF.

This clonotype has a count of ten or more. This rearrangement joins TRBV5-6 to TRBJ1-1; possibly TRBD1 for D (6 bases). This CDR3 has 13 amino acids. V lost 1 base, J lost 7 bases, and 11 bases lay in between. Germline values: CDR1 SGHDT, CDR2 YYEEEE. The CDR3 nucleotides are TGTGCCAGCAGCTTGTGGCAGGGGATTGAAGCTTTCTTT. As protein: CASSLWQGIEAFF.

The V and J genes are TRBV18 and TRBJ2-7, with D possibly TRBD1 on 6 matching bases. V was trimmed by 4 bases and J by 5 bases, leaving 21 bases between them. This CDR3 spans 16 amino acids. Germline V lookup: CDR1 KGHSH, CDR2 LQKENI. CDR3 amino acids: CASSRKIGQSSHEQYF. CDR3 nucleotide sequence: TGTGCCAGCTCACGAAAAATTGGACAGTCCTCGCACGAGCAGTACTTC.

This clonotype was found many times. The rearrangement links TRBV7-2 to TRBJ1-4; TRBD1 might be the D (6 bases). The CDR3 covers 15 residues. CDR1 and CDR2 (germline): SGHTA, FQGNSA. The ends were cut back, 1 base at V and 7 bases at J, with 13 bases in the middle. CDR3 sequence reads: CASSLDRASSEKLFF. CDR3 in DNA: TGTGCCAGCAGCTTAGACAGGGCTTCGAGTGAAAAACTGTTTTTT.

Ten or more counts support this clonotype. J is TRBJ2-1 and V is TRBV7-9, with 11 bases identical to TRBD2. The CDR3 is 14 amino acids. J gave up 8 bases and V 2 bases, and 2 bases lay outside the gene matches. CDR1 and CDR2 (germline): SEHNR, FQNEAQ (reference sequence). The CDR3 spells CASSLKGLADEQFF. For the CDR3, the DNA is TGTGCCAGCAGCTTAAAGGGACTAGCGGATGAGCAGTTCTTC.

The CDR3 DNA follows: TGTGCCAGCAGCCGCTTGGGCGGGACAAAAGGGGAGACCCAGTACTTC. Its protein product is CASSRLGGTKGETQYF. The V call is TRBV7-9, the J call TRBJ2-5; either TRBD1 or TRBD2 may supply D (6 bases each). The CDR3 runs 16 residues. The V gene lost 5 bases and the J gene lost 5 bases, with 21 bases spanning the gap. CDR1 is SEHNR and CDR2 is FQNEAQ in the germline V gene (reference sequence).

Many counts were recorded for this clonotype. The chain combines TRBV6-5 with TRBJ1-3; 7 positions agree with TRBD1. This CDR3 comprises 15 residues. Germline V gives CDR1 MNHEY, CDR2 SVGAGI. Trimming took 4 bases from V and 8 from J; bases not matched to a gene: 11. The CDR3 DNA sequence: TGTGCCAGCAGTTCCTCCCGACAGGGAGGGGACACCATATATTTT. Its protein product is CASSSSRQGGDTIYF.

On this clonotype itself: A clone one base away is much larger, so this may be a read error. The chain links TRBV12-5 to TRBJ2-1; D gene ambiguous. Germline CDR1 is LGHNT and CDR2 is FRNRAP. Between the trimmed V and J ends, which lost 2 bases and 7 bases, there was a span of 3 bases. The CDR3 has 11 residues. Here the CDR3 DNA reads TGTGCTAGTGGTTTGAGGAATGAGCAGTTCTTC. Translating it yields CASGLRNEQFF.

This clonotype was detected many times. The V call is TRBV7-2, the J call TRBJ1-5; a weak D match, TRBD1 (6 bases). V lost 4 bases, J lost 4 bases, and 11 bases lay in between. The germline gives CDR1 SGHTA, CDR2 FQGNSA. The CDR3 consists of 14 residues. CDR3 in amino acids: CASSYGQRNQPQHF. The CDR3 bases are TGTGCCAGCAGCTACGGACAGCGTAATCAGCCCCAGCATTTT.

This clonotype was picked up many times. The V call is TRBV7-8, the J call TRBJ2-5; D ambiguous. V was pared by 1 base and J by 7 bases, with 10 bases between. Germline lookup yields CDR1 SGHVS and CDR2 FQNEAQ. The CDR3 is 13 residues long. The CDR3 reads CASSLVLVGTQYF. Written as DNA, the CDR3 is TGTGCCAGCAGCTTAGTCCTCGTAGGGACCCAGTACTTC.

The sample holds many counts of this clonotype. The chain couples TRBV4-2 to TRBJ1-4; D unresolved. Per germline, CDR1 LGHNA and CDR2 YNFKEQ. The length of the CDR3 is 14 residues. Trimming removed 7 bases from V and 0 bases from J, with 9 bases in between. CDR3 sequence: CASNLYPTNEKLFF. CDR3 bases: TGTGCCAGCAACCTATATCCAACTAATGAAAAACTGTTTTTT.

In its sample, this clonotype was seen many times. The chain uses TRBV7-2 and TRBJ2-5; D not resolved. Germline V gives CDR1 SGHTA, CDR2 FQGNSA. This CDR3 has 14 amino acids. V was clipped by 1 base and J by 3 bases, with 9 bases between them. CDR3 DNA: TGTGCCAGCAGCTTAGTGGGGTACGAAGAGACCCAGTACTTC. This gives the protein CASSLVGYEETQYF.

The chain couples TRBV7-2 to TRBJ2-7; the match to TRBD1 covers 9 bases. The CDR3 length is 15 residues. From germline, CDR1 is SGHTA and CDR2 FQGNSA. Trimming at V came to 5 bases and at J to 2 bases, leaving 7 bases not matched to a gene. The CDR3 DNA sequence: TGTGCCAGCAGCACCCGGGACAGGGTTACCTACGAGCAGTACTTC. It codes for CASSTRDRVTYEQYF.

The genes are TRBV28 and TRBJ2-4; TRBD2 aligns across 7 bases. The CDR3 totals 13 residues. CDR1 is MDHEN and CDR2 is SYDVKM in the germline V gene. Trimming cost V 3 bases and J 6 bases; bases outside gene matches: 2. The CDR3 loop is CASSFWEGNIQYF. The CDR3 nucleotides are TGTGCCAGCAGTTTTTGGGAGGGAAACATTCAGTACTTC.

The V gene is TRBV20-1, the J gene TRBJ2-3, with D possibly being TRBD1 or TRBD2 (6 bases each). The CDR3 has 15 amino acids. The V gene's germline CDR1 is DFQATT and CDR2 SNEGSKA (reference sequence). V gave up 6 bases and J gave up 4 bases, with 20 bases separating them. The CDR3 protein is CSARGDPAGPDTQYF. CDR3 nucleotide sequence: TGCAGTGCAAGGGGGGACCCCGCGGGACCAGATACGCAGTATTTT.

The chain carries TRBV28 and TRBJ2-2; TRBD2 might be the D (6 bases). V was shortened by 5 bases and J by 7 bases, with 14 bases between the two germline ends. CDR3 length equals 14 residues. Germline CDR1 and CDR2: MDHEN and SYDVKM. The CDR3 loop reads CASSIPWRGGELFF. CDR3 in DNA: TGTGCCAGCAGTATCCCATGGCGGGGCGGGGAGCTGTTTTTT.

The sample holds many counts of this clonotype. The chain has TRBV5-1 and TRBJ1-1; D might be TRBD1 (5 bases). CDR1 SGHRS and CDR2 YFSETQ come from the germline V gene. The CDR3 runs to 15 residues. Trimming took off 4 bases at V and 0 bases at J, with 13 bases between the two ends. DNA of the CDR3: TGCGCCAGCAGCGCACGGGGCGGGATGAACACTGAAGCTTTCTTT. As protein: CASSARGGMNTEAFF. The whole variable domain, remainder taken from reference TRBV5-1 and TRBJ1-1, is KAGVTQTPRYLIKTRGQQVTLSCSPISGHRSVSWYQQTPGQGLQFLFEYFSETQRNKGNFPGRFSGRQFSNSRSEMNVSTLELGDSALYLCASSARGGMNTEAFFGQGTRLTVV.

This clonotype has ten or more counts. V is TRBV11-2 and J is TRBJ2-3, with 12 bases identical to TRBD2. The CDR3 is made up of 14 amino acids. J was trimmed by 7 bases and V by 5 bases; bases with no gene match: 4. Germline V CDR1 and CDR2: SGHAT, FQNNGV. The CDR3 region has the DNA TGTGCCAGCAGCCCCACTAGCGGGAGGTATACGCAGTATTTT. Its translation: CASSPTSGRYTQYF. Combining the CDR3 with reference TRBV11-2 and TRBJ2-3 gives the whole variable domain EAGVAQSPRYKIIEKRQSVAFWCNPISGHATLYWYQQILGQGPKLLIQFQNNGVVDDSQLPKDRFSAERLKGVDSTLKIQPAKLEDSAVYLCASSPTSGRYTQYFGPGTRLTVL.

This clonotype was observed a handful of times. This sequence joins TRBV5-1 and TRBJ2-3; the D gene could be TRBD1 or TRBD2 (5 bases each). This CDR3 has 16 amino acids. With 3 bases removed from V and 6 bases from J, the gap between germline ends came to 20 bases. Germline assignment: CDR1 SGHRS and CDR2 YFSETQ. The CDR3 loop is CASSWIGGLGEDTQYF. DNA for the CDR3: TGCGCCAGCAGCTGGATTGGGGGTCTGGGGGAGGATACGCAGTATTTT.

This clonotype was observed at least ten times. The chain employs TRBV6-5 and TRBJ1-1, with 8 bases identical to TRBD1. The CDR3 extends over 17 amino acids. V dropped 0 bases and J dropped 2; count of bases not matched to a gene: 8. CDR1 is MNHEY, CDR2 SVGAGI, per germline. The CDR3 here is CASSYSGSGTGNTEAFF. CDR3 DNA sequence: TGTGCCAGCAGTTACTCCGGATCAGGGACAGGCAACACTGAAGCTTTCTTT.

The chain has TRBV10-3 and TRBJ1-5, with 10 bases identical to TRBD1. The CDR3 has 15 residues. After removal of 3 bases from V and 7 bases from J, the junction contained 6 bases not matched to a gene. Germline V gene lookup returns CDR1 ENHRY and CDR2 SYGVKD. The CDR3 bases are TGTGCCATCAGTGAAAGACAGGGGGCTGGCCAGCCCCAGCATTTT. Translation: CAISERQGAGQPQHF.

There are many counts of this clonotype. This chain joins TRBV6-5 and TRBJ2-7, with TRBD2 matching 7 bases. Germline V lookup: CDR1 MNHEY, CDR2 SVGAGI. CDR3 size: 14 residues. The trim removed 2 bases at V and 3 bases at J, leaving 4 bases unmatched. CDR3 protein: CASSYGREYYEQYF. The CDR3 DNA sequence: TGTGCCAGCAGTTACGGGCGGGAGTACTACGAGCAGTACTTC.

The V gene is TRBV7-6, the J gene TRBJ2-1; D might be TRBD1 (5 bases). CDR3 length: 14 amino acids. Germline CDR1 and CDR2: SGHVS and FNYEAQ. The germline V and J ends were trimmed by 3 bases and 8 bases, with 14 bases remaining between them. As DNA, the CDR3 is TGTGCCAGCAGCTTGTCAGGGCAAGTGGATGAGCAGTTCTTC. It codes for CASSLSGQVDEQFF.

This chain links TRBV6-2 or TRBV6-3 with TRBJ2-1; D uncertain. The CDR3 runs 16 residues. Germline V gives CDR1 MNHEY, CDR2 SVGEGT. Trimming stripped 5 bases from V and 0 bases from J, with 14 bases between. As DNA, the CDR3 is TGTGCCAGCAGTGCCCCGGCGGTCCCCTCCTACAATGAGCAGTTCTTC. It translates to CASSAPAVPSYNEQFF.